The entry below gives a single TCR beta chain sequence along with its context. In germline, CDR1 is SEHNR, CDR2 FQNEAQ (reference sequence). CDR3 length: 14 residues. V was trimmed by 3 bases and J by 0 bases, leaving 8 bases between them. Data came from immunoSEQ multiplex PCR; TCRdb stores just in-frame clones and leaves some out. This sample has fewer than 200,000 clones, with around 93% found just once. The entry originates in a study of control samples from healthy donors and cancer patients. The chain recombines TRBV7-9 with TRBJ1-1, with TRBD1 as a possible D gene (5 bases). Sequencing was performed on blood. The TCR sequence derives from a woman aged 55-69 years in good health. The CDR3 loop is CASSLQGLNTEAFF. CDR3 sequence (DNA): TGTGCCAGCAGCTTGCAGGGATTGAACACTGAAGCTTTCTTT.